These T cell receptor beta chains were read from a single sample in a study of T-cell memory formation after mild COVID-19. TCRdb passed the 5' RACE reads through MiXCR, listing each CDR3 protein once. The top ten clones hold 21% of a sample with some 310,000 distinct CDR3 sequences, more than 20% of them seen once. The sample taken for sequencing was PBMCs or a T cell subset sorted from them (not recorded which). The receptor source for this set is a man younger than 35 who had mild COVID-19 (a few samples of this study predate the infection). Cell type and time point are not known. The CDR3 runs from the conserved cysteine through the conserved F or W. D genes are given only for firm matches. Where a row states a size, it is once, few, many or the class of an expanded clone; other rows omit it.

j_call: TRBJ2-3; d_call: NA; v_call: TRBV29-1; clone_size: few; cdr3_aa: CSVEDPGRAPDTQYF; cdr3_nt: TGCAGCGTTGAAGACCCAGGGAGAGCTCCCGATACGCAGTATTTT
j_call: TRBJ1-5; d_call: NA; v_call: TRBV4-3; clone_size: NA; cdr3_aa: CASSQDRDNQPQHF; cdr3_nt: TGCGCCAGCAGCCAAGACAGGGACAATCAGCCCCAGCATTTT
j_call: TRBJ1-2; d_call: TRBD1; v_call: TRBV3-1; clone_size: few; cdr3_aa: CASSPDRDRFYGYTF; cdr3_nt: TGTGCCAGCAGCCCCGACCGGGACAGGTTCTATGGCTACACCTTC
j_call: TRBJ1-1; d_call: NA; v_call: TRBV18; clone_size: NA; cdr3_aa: CASTRDGGDTEAFF; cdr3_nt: TGTGCCAGCACCCGGGACGGAGGGGACACTGAAGCTTTCTTT
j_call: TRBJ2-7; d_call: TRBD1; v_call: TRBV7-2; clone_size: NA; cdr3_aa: CASSPDRGKNEQYF; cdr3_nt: TGTGCCAGCAGCCCGGACAGGGGTAAAAACGAGCAGTACTTC
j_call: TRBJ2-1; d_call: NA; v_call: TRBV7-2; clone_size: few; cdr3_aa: CASSPSLGLNEQFF; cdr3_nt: TGTGCCAGCAGCCCTAGCCTTGGTTTGAATGAGCAGTTCTTC
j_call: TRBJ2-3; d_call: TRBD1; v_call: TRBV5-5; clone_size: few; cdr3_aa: CASCWDSITDTQYF; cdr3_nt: TGTGCCAGCTGTTGGGACAGTATCACAGATACGCAGTATTTT
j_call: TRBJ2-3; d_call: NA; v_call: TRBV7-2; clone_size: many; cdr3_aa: CASSLASLGTQYF; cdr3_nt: TGTGCCAGCAGCTTAGCTTCCCTGGGTACGCAGTATTTT
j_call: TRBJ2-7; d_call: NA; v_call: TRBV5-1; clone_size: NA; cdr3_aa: CASSFQGPSPYEQYF; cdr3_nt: TGCGCCAGCAGCTTCCAGGGGCCATCTCCCTACGAGCAGTACTTC
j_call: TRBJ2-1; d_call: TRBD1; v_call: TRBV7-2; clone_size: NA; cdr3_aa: CASSLGDRGGNEQFF; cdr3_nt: TGTGCCAGCAGCTTAGGAGACAGGGGGGGAAATGAGCAGTTCTTC
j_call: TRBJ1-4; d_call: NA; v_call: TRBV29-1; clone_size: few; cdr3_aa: CSVGPGTGNEKLFF; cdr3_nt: TGCAGCGTGGGACCCGGGACGGGTAATGAAAAACTGTTTTTT
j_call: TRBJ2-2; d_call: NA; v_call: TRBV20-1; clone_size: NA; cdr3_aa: CSARGRRGPGELFF; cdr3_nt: TGCAGTGCTAGAGGGAGGCGGGGGCCCGGGGAGCTGTTTTTT
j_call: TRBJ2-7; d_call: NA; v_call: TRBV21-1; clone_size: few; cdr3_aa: CASSSSRVGQGAYEQYF; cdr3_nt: NA
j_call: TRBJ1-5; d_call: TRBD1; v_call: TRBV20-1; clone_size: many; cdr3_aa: CSAAQGAGQPQHF; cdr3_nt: TGCAGTGCTGCACAGGGGGCTGGTCAGCCCCAGCATTTT
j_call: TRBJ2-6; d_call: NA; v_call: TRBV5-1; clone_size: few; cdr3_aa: CASSLQSAGANVLTF; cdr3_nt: TGCGCCAGCAGCTTGCAGTCCGCTGGGGCCAACGTCCTGACTTTC
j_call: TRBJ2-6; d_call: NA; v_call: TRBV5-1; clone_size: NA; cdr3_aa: CASGDSSGANVLTF; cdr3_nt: TGCGCCAGCGGCGACAGCTCTGGGGCCAACGTCCTGACTTTC
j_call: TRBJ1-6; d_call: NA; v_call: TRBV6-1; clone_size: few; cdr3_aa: CASSSDFGTVGNSPLHF; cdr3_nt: TGTGCCAGCAGCTCAGATTTCGGGACGGTCGGTAATTCACCCCTCCACTTT
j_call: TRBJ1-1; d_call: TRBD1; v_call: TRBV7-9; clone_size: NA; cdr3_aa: CASRSGAGGRMNTEAFF; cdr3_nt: TGTGCCAGCAGATCCGGGGCAGGGGGGCGCATGAACACTGAAGCTTTCTTT
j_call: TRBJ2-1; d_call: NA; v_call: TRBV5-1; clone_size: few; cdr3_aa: CASARSNYNEQFF; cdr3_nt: TGCGCCAGCGCACGGAGTAACTACAATGAGCAGTTCTTC
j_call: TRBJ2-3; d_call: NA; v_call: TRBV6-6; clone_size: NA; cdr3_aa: CASSYPLAVTDTQYF; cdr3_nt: TGTGCCAGCAGTTACCCCCTCGCCGTCACAGATACGCAGTATTTT
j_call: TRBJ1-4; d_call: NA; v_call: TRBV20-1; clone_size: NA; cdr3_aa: CSARGRRVTNEKLFF; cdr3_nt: TGCAGTGCTAGAGGGAGGAGGGTAACTAATGAAAAACTGTTTTTT
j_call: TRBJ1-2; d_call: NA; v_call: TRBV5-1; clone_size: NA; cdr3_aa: CASSLNVGVIYGYTF; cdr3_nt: TGCGCCAGCAGCTTGAACGTGGGGGTTATATATGGCTACACCTTC
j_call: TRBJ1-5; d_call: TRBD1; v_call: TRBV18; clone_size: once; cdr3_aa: CASSPSDPGQGYQPQHF; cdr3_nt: TGTGCCAGCTCACCATCAGATCCCGGACAGGGGTATCAGCCCCAGCATTTT
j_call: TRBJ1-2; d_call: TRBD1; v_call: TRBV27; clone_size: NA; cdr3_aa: CAREGQDGYTF; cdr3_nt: TGTGCCAGGGAGGGACAGGACGGCTACACCTTC
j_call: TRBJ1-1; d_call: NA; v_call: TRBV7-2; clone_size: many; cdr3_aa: CASSLDWGGFTEAFF; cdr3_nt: TGTGCCAGCAGCTTAGATTGGGGGGGCTTCACTGAAGCTTTCTTT
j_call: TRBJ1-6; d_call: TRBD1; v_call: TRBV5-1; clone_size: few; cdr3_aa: CASSLATGQGSNSPLHF; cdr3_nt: TGCGCCAGCAGCCTAGCAACCGGACAGGGAAGTAATTCACCCCTCCACTTT
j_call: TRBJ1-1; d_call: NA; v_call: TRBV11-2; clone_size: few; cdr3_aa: CASSFRRGTEAFF; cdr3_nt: TGTGCCAGCAGCTTTCGCAGGGGTACTGAAGCTTTCTTT
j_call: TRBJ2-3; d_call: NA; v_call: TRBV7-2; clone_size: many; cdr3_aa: CASSLGNGDTQYF; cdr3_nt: TGTGCCAGCAGCTTAGGGAACGGGGATACGCAGTATTTT
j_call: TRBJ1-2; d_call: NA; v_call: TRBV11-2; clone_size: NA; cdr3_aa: CASSFGRGESYGYTF; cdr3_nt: TGTGCCAGCAGCTTCGGCAGGGGCGAAAGCTATGGCTACACCTTC
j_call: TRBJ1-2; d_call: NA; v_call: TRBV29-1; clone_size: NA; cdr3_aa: CSVDRRNNPSYGYTF; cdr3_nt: TGCAGCGTTGACAGGCGCAACAACCCGAGCTATGGCTACACCTTC
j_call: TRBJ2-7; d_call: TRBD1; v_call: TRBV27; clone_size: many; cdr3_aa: CASSLRQGANYEQYF; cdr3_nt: TGTGCCAGCAGTTTAAGGCAGGGGGCTAACTACGAGCAGTACTTC
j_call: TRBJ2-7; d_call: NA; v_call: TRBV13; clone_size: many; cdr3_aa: CASSLVIRDEQYF; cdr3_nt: TGTGCCAGCAGCTTAGTGATAAGGGACGAGCAGTACTTC
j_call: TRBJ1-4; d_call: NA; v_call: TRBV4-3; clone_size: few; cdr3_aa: CASSQDGGAYNEKLFF; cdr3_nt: TGCGCCAGCAGCCAAGATGGAGGGGCGTATAATGAAAAACTGTTTTTT
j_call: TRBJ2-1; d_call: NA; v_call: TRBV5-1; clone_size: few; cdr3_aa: CASSLAPQGLYNEQFF; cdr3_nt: TGCGCCAGCAGCTTGGCCCCGCAGGGGCTCTACAATGAGCAGTTCTTC
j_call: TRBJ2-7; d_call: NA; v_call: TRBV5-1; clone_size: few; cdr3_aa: CASSPGALNLGEQYF; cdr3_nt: TGCGCCAGCAGTCCTGGGGCCCTCAATTTAGGCGAGCAGTACTTC
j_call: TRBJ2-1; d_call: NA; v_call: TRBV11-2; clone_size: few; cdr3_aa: CASRAFVKLYNEQFF; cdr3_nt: TGTGCCAGCAGGGCGTTTGTGAAACTGTACAATGAGCAGTTCTTC
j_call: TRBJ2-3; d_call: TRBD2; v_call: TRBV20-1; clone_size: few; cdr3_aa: CSASLLAGGADTQYF; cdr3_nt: TGCAGTGCTAGTTTACTAGCGGGGGGAGCAGATACGCAGTATTTT
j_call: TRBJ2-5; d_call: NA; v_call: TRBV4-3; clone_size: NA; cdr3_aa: CASSQDRRGPVGETQYF; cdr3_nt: TGCGCCAGCAGCCAAGACCGGAGGGGGCCGGTAGGGGAGACCCAGTACTTC
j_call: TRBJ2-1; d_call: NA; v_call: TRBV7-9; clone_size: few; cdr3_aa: CASSLPGGFSYNEQFF; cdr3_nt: TGTGCCAGCAGCTTACCCGGGGGCTTCTCCTACAATGAGCAGTTCTTC
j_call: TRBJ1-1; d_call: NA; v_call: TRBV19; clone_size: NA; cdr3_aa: CASSIGPGYAEAFF; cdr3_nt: TGTGCCAGTAGTATAGGTCCCGGATACGCTGAAGCTTTCTTT
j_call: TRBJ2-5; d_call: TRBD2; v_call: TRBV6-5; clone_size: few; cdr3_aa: CASSYSPAGPQETQYF; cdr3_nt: TGTGCCAGCAGTTACTCTCCAGCGGGGCCACAAGAGACCCAGTACTTC
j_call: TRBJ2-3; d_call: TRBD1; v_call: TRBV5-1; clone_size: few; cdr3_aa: CASSFQGARVTDTQYF; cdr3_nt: TGCGCCAGCAGCTTCCAGGGGGCTAGAGTGACAGATACGCAGTATTTT
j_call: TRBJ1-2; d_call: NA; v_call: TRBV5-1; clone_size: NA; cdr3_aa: CASSPRRTPGWGYTF; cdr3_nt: TGCGCCAGCAGCCCCCGACGGACGCCGGGATGGGGCTACACCTTC